Listed here are 31 T cell receptor beta chains from one sample, sequenced in a study of molecular identifiers for immune sequencing clone quantification. TCRdb ran MiXCR on the PCR reads and lists one entry per CDR3 protein. The data show about 640,000 distinct CDR3 sequences, just under 20% seen once. The sample comprised naive CD8+ T cells from blood, with Jurkat cell RNA spiked in. Stated subset: FACS-sorted CD8+CD4-CCR7+CD45RA+ naive T cells. The receptors were sampled from a human donor in good health. Some libraries in this study had Jurkat cell RNA spiked in.

Ten or more counts support this clonotype. The rearrangement uses TRBV4-3 and TRBJ2-7, with 7 nucleotides matching TRBD1. After removal of 7 bases from V and 0 bases from J, the junction contained 6 bases not matched to a gene. CDR3 size: 14 residues. Germline CDR1 LGHNA, CDR2 YSLEER. CDR3 sequence (DNA): TGCGCCAGCAAAGACAGGGTGAGCTCCTACGAGCAGTACTTC. This gives the protein CASKDRVSSYEQYF.

J is TRBJ2-1 and V is TRBV7-9, with 10 positions matching TRBD2. This CDR3 has 15 residues. Germline trimming cut 6 bases from V and 5 bases from J; bases unmatched to any gene: 7. CDR1 and CDR2 (germline): SEHNR, FQNEAQ (reference sequence). CDR3 sequence reads: CASRPGTSANNEQFF. The DNA of the CDR3 is TGTGCCAGCAGACCCGGGACTAGCGCCAACAATGAGCAGTTCTTC.

The DNA for the CDR3 is TGTGCCAGTAGCCCGTGGCCCACCGGGACTAGCGTCTACGAGCAGTACTTC. It encodes CASSPWPTGTSVYEQYF. The chain employs TRBV19 and TRBJ2-7, with 10 nucleotides matching TRBD2. V lost 6 bases and J lost 3; bases outside the gene matches: 14. CDR3 length: 17 amino acids. Germline V lookup: CDR1 LNHDA, CDR2 SQIVND (reference sequence).

This clonotype was found many times. This chain joins TRBV6-5 and TRBJ2-3, with a possible D match to TRBD2 (5 bases). The germline V and J ends were trimmed by 0 bases and 0 bases, with 13 bases remaining between them. The CDR3 runs 17 residues. CDR1 is MNHEY and CDR2 is SVGAGI in the germline V gene. In nucleotides, the CDR3 is TGTGCCAGCAGTTACTCACGGGATATGAGCAGCACAGATACGCAGTATTTT. Translating gives CASSYSRDMSSTDTQYF.

This clonotype has at least ten counts. The chain uses TRBV12-3 or TRBV12-4 and TRBJ1-1; weak D call: TRBD1 (5 bases). Between the trimmed V and J ends, which lost 4 bases and 3 bases, there was a span of 12 bases. This CDR3 contains 14 residues. The CDR3 sequence: CASSSPGMDTEAFF. CDR3 nucleotides: TGTGCCAGCAGTTCCCCAGGGATGGACACTGAAGCTTTCTTT.

This clonotype occurred many times. The CDR3 sequence: CASGPGTQPLEQYF. CDR3 nucleotides: TGTGCCAGCGGACCCGGGACCCAACCCCTCGAGCAGTACTTC. The chain combines TRBV27 with TRBJ2-7, with D possibly called TRBD1 or TRBD2 (5 bases each). CDR1 is MNHEY and CDR2 is SMNVEV in the germline V gene (reference sequence). The CDR3 sequence is 14 residues long. Trimming stripped 8 bases from V and 6 bases from J, with 20 bases between.

This clonotype was counted many times. This chain uses TRBV6-6 with TRBJ2-1, with D perhaps TRBD1 (5 bases). CDR1 is MNHNY and CDR2 is SVGAGI in the germline V gene (reference sequence). The CDR3 is 13 residues long. The V end was cut by 3 bases, the J end by 4 bases, with 7 bases between. CDR3 loop: CASSYYRYNEQFF. The CDR3, as DNA: TGTGCCAGCAGTTATTACAGGTACAATGAGCAGTTCTTC.

This clonotype came up many times. The rearrangement links TRBV20-1 to TRBJ2-5; possibly TRBD1 for D (6 bases). The length of the CDR3 is 13 residues. V dropped 5 bases and J dropped 1 base, with 11 bases sitting between them. Germline CDR1 and CDR2: DFQATT and SNEGSKA (reference sequence). CDR3 protein: CSALRDTQETQYF. The CDR3 DNA reads as TGCAGTGCTCTCCGGGACACCCAAGAGACCCAGTACTTC.

This clonotype has at least ten counts. This chain links TRBV11-2 with TRBJ2-5; no firm D call. This CDR3 is 14 amino acids long. The ends were cut back, 5 bases at V and 0 bases at J, with 10 bases in the middle. Germline lookup yields CDR1 SGHAT and CDR2 FQNNGV. Here the CDR3 reads CASSRVRHQETQYF. CDR3 sequence (DNA): TGTGCCAGCAGCCGAGTGCGACACCAAGAGACCCAGTACTTC.

The table lists this clonotype with many counts. This chain joins TRBV5-1 and TRBJ2-7; a possible D gene is TRBD2 (5 bases). Trimming took off 3 bases at V and 1 base at J, with 11 bases between the two ends. The CDR3 covers 14 residues. Germline V lookup: CDR1 SGHRS, CDR2 YFSETQ. CDR3 amino acids: CASSSGRESYEQYF. CDR3 in DNA: TGCGCCAGCAGCTCGGGGAGAGAATCCTACGAGCAGTACTTC.

This clonotype was seen just once. Given a much more abundant clone one base away, this may be a read error. This chain joins TRBV29-1 and TRBJ1-2, with TRBD1 as a possible D gene (6 bases). This CDR3 spans 14 amino acids. Per the germline V gene, CDR1 is SQVTM and CDR2 is ANQGSEA. DNA for the CDR3: TGCGGCGTTGAAGCGCCAGGGGAAGACTATGGCTACACCTTC. Translation: CGVEAPGEDYGYTF.

Comment on this clonotype: Its ends do not fully match the called genes, so a read error is possible. The rearrangement links TRBV20-1 to TRBJ2-7; TRBD2 aligns across 8 bases. This CDR3 is built from 18 residues. Germline CDR1 DFQATT, CDR2 SNEGSKA (reference sequence). CDR3 amino acids: CSAGEGGSINGRDYEQYF. The CDR3 region has the DNA TGCAGTGCTGGAGAGGGGGGGTCGATAAACGGGAGGGACTACGAGCAGTACTTC.

V and J are TRBV5-1 and TRBJ2-7, with 7 nucleotides matching TRBD2. Germline CDR1 reads SGHRS; CDR2 reads YFSETQ. The length of the CDR3 is 16 residues. Trimming removed 4 bases from V and 6 bases from J; junction bases left unmatched: 16. The CDR3 nucleotides are TGCGCCAGCAGCCCTGTCGGGACCAGCGGGGTCGGCGAGCAGTACTTC. The encoded protein is CASSPVGTSGVGEQYF.

This clonotype was seen ten or more times. The J gene is TRBJ2-4, the V gene TRBV20-1; D uncertain. The CDR3 has 16 amino acids. The V and J ends lost 0 bases and 4 bases respectively, with 16 bases between them. Germline loops: CDR1 DFQATT, CDR2 SNEGSKA (reference sequence). This chain's CDR3 is CSARDLHTENKNIQYF. The CDR3 region has the DNA TGCAGTGCTAGAGATCTCCACACTGAGAATAAAAACATTCAGTACTTC.

This clonotype was observed many times. J is TRBJ2-2 and V is TRBV20-1; D is unresolved. Germline CDR1 DFQATT, CDR2 SNEGSKA (reference sequence). This CDR3 region has 13 residues. V shed 3 bases and J shed 2 bases, with 7 bases lying between them. In DNA form, the CDR3 reads TGCAGTGCTAGCGAGGTTAACACCGGGGAGCTGTTTTTT. Its protein product is CSASEVNTGELFF.

Turning to this clonotype: A much larger clone differs by one base, so this may be a read error. The genes are TRBV2 and TRBJ2-7, with 9 bases matching TRBD2. This CDR3 is 15 amino acids long. Germline CDR1 reads SNHLY; CDR2 reads FYNNEI. The V and J ends lost 3 bases and 6 bases, in that order; junction bases with no gene match: 9. In DNA form, the CDR3 reads TGTGCCAGCAGTGAGGAGGGACTAGCTTGGAGCGAGCAGTACTTC. It is translated as CASSEEGLAWSEQYF.

Remarks on this clonotype: A much larger clone lies one base from this, so it may be a read error. The chain has TRBV5-6 and TRBJ2-1, with a possible D match to TRBD1 (5 bases). This CDR3 is 16 amino acids long. Trimming removed 3 bases at V and 2 bases at J, with 15 bases between. In germline, CDR1 is SGHDT, CDR2 YYEEEE. The CDR3 loop is CASSSWGEPTYNEQFF. The CDR3 coding sequence is TGTGCCAGCAGCTCGTGGGGCGAACCTACCTACAATGAGCAGTTCTTC.

Remarks on this clonotype: The CDR3 does not close with the conserved phenylalanine or tryptophan, likely indicating a read error. This chain uses TRBV11-2 with TRBJ1-1, with D unresolved. Germline V lookup: CDR1 SGHAT, CDR2 FQNNGV. The V end was cut by 1 base, the J end by 8 bases, with 11 bases between. The CDR3 extends over 13 amino acids. CDR3 residues: CASSLVGSWEAFS. The CDR3, as DNA: TGTGCCAGCAGCTTAGTAGGTAGCTGGGAAGCTTTCTCT.

This clonotype was counted ten times or more. The V call is TRBV6-5, the J call TRBJ2-7; 12 positions agree with TRBD2. Germline V gene sequence: CDR1 MNHEY, CDR2 SVGAGI. This CDR3 has 14 amino acids. The J segment lost 6 bases and the V segment lost 7 bases, leaving 7 bases of the junction unmatched. CDR3 loop: CASTKTSGRSEQYF. CDR3 nucleotide sequence: TGTGCCAGCACCAAGACTAGCGGGAGAAGCGAGCAGTACTTC.

This clonotype showed up just a few times. V and J are TRBV9 and TRBJ2-2; 8 bases agree with TRBD2. Germline assignment: CDR1 SGDLS and CDR2 YYNGEE. The CDR3 extends over 14 amino acids. With 4 bases clipped from V and 7 bases from J, the junction kept 6 bases outside the gene matches. The CDR3 DNA reads TGTGCCAGCAGCCACGCGGGGGGACTCGGGGAGCTGTTTTTT. Protein product: CASSHAGGLGELFF.

About this clonotype: At one end, the junction sequence differs from germline, possibly due to a read error. The J gene is TRBJ2-7, the V gene TRBV27, with D perhaps TRBD1 or TRBD2 (6 bases each). The CDR3 length is 12 residues. Germline CDR1 reads MNHEY; CDR2 reads SMNVEV (reference sequence). The CDR3, as DNA: TGTGCCAGCAGTTTGACAGGACGGGAGCGGTACTTC. Amino acids: CASSLTGRERYF.

This clonotype appeared many times. The chain employs TRBV6-2 or TRBV6-3 and TRBJ1-1; 8 bases agree with TRBD1. In germline, CDR1 is MNHEY, CDR2 SVGEGT. V gave up 6 bases and J gave up 0 bases; unmatched junction bases: 0. The CDR3 consists of 13 residues. Written as DNA, the CDR3 is TGTGCCAGCAGGGGACAGGTGAACACTGAAGCTTTCTTT. As protein: CASRGQVNTEAFF.

This clonotype was observed many times. This chain connects TRBV27 to TRBJ2-7, with D possibly TRBD1 on 6 matching bases. With 4 bases removed from V and 4 bases from J, the gap between germline ends came to 17 bases. Germline CDR1 MNHEY, CDR2 SMNVEV (reference sequence). The CDR3 totals 15 residues. CDR3 in DNA: TGTGCCAGCAGTTACTCTGGCAGGGGCCAGTACGAGCAGTACTTC. Amino acids: CASSYSGRGQYEQYF.

This chain uses TRBV27 with TRBJ1-1; weak D call: TRBD1 (6 bases). This CDR3 comprises 14 residues. Germline V gene data show CDR1 as MNHEY and CDR2 as SMNVEV (reference sequence). V gave up 4 bases and J gave up 2 bases, with 11 bases separating them. CDR3 region: CASSSAGANTEAFF. CDR3 sequence (DNA): TGTGCCAGCAGTTCGGCGGGGGCCAACACTGAAGCTTTCTTT.

This clonotype appeared many times. This chain connects TRBV2 to TRBJ2-3; no clear D gene. CDR1 and CDR2 (germline): SNHLY, FYNNEI. This CDR3 has 12 residues. Trimming pared 2 bases from V and 6 bases from J, leaving 6 bases between. DNA for the CDR3: TGTGCCAGCAGTGAAATCGTGGATACGCAGTATTTT. It translates to CASSEIVDTQYF.

Comments on this clonotype: This may arise from a read error, as a much more abundant clone is one base away. The gene calls are TRBV13 and TRBJ1-1; 7 bases fit TRBD1. Germline CDR1 and CDR2: PRHDT and FYEKMQ (reference sequence). CDR3 length: 16 residues. J was trimmed by 3 bases and V by 4 bases; bases with no gene match: 11. In DNA form, the CDR3 reads TGTGCCAGCAGCTCGACTAGACAGGGCCCGTACACTGAAGCTTTCTTT. Amino acids: CASSSTRQGPYTEAFF.

As for this clonotype: A much larger clone lies a single base off, so this may be a read error. The chain couples TRBV6-4 to TRBJ2-2; D remains ambiguous. In germline, CDR1 is MRHNA, CDR2 SNTAGT. CDR3 length: 14 residues. V was cut by 3 bases and J by 6 bases, with 11 bases left in between. The CDR3 sequence is CASSEATVSGELFF. Written as DNA, the CDR3 is TGTGCCAGCAGTGAGGCGACGGTGTCCGGGGAGCTGTTTTTT.

A note on this clonotype: A junction end diverges from the germline sequence, so it may reflect a read error. V gene TRBV7-9 combines with J gene TRBJ2-7, with D possibly being TRBD1 (6 bases). The V gene's germline CDR1 is SEHNR and CDR2 FQNEAQ (reference sequence). This CDR3 comprises 15 residues. CDR3 amino acids: CASSPSARQAYERYF. CDR3 coding DNA: TGTGCCAGCAGTCCCTCGGCCCGACAGGCGTACGAGCGGTACTTC.

Details on this clonotype: This may stem from a read error, because a much larger clone lies one nucleotide away. The J gene is TRBJ2-5, the V gene TRBV10-3; D may be TRBD1 (6 bases). Trimming took off 5 bases at V and 2 bases at J, with 18 bases between the two ends. This CDR3 is 16 amino acids long. The V gene's germline CDR1 is ENHRY and CDR2 SYGVKD. The CDR3 spells CAISQPRAGAQETQYF. The CDR3 DNA follows: TGTGCCATCAGTCAACCCAGGGCAGGGGCGCAAGAGACCCAGTACTTC.

This clonotype was found many times. V gene TRBV27 combines with J gene TRBJ2-7, with TRBD1 identical over 7 bases. Losses at the gene ends were 5 bases for V and 2 bases for J; bases not matched to a gene: 3. This CDR3 region has 13 residues. The germline CDR1 and CDR2 sequences are MNHEY and SMNVEV (reference sequence). The CDR3 sequence is CASSVDRTYEQYF. In DNA form, the CDR3 reads TGTGCCAGCAGTGTGGACAGGACCTACGAGCAGTACTTC.

This rearrangement joins TRBV7-8 to TRBJ2-2; TRBD2 aligns across 10 bases. The CDR3 length is 17 residues. CDR1 is SGHVS, CDR2 FQNEAQ, per germline. Unmatched junction bases numbered 8, after V lost 5 bases and J lost 2 bases. The CDR3 bases are TGTGCCAGCAGCCCCCGGATAGCGGGGGGTAACACCGGGGAGCTGTTTTTT. Encoded protein: CASSPRIAGGNTGELFF.